The T cell receptor (beta chain) described here comes from a study of T-cell reconstitution after alpha-beta-depleted transplantation in children. On this clonotype: Its matching antigen is unknown.

The CDR3 runs 15 residues. V lost 0 bases and J lost 1, with 13 bases in between. Germline loops: CDR1 DFQATT, CDR2 SNEGSKA (reference sequence). Findings and caveats of the study: Newly produced T cells mostly provided counts and TCRbeta diversity after one year, as hyperexpanded clones declined.

Unique molecular identifiers were used to barcode this TCRbeta library. TCRdb fed the PCR reads into MiXCR, producing one record per CDR3 protein. The sample has a few hundred thousand distinct CDR3 sequences; about 7.3% are singletons. The material was peripheral blood, obtained 360 days after TCRalphabeta/CD19-depleted stem cell transplant. J is TRBJ2-7 and V is TRBV20-1; D is unclear. This sequence originates from a female patient aged 2 to 10 who had a stem cell transplant for Fanconi anemia, so the T cells may come from the graft donor. The CDR3 loop reads CSARDPAPQSYEQYF. The CDR3 DNA sequence: TGCAGTGCTAGAGATCCCGCCCCCCAGTCCTACGAGCAGTACTTC.